A single sample gave rise to the 10 T cell receptor beta chains below, sequenced in a study of T cell changes during pregnancy in multiple sclerosis. Method: immunoSEQ multiplex PCR; TCRdb's copy keeps in-frame clones and lacks some. The data contain roughly 40,000 clones, 70% to 90% of them singletons. Sequences were derived from CD4+ T cells from peripheral blood mononuclear cells, sampled after pregnancy. Every receptor here comes from a female donor with multiple sclerosis, enrolled in a pregnancy study.

The chain has TRBV7-3 and TRBJ2-3; D is unresolved. Germline assignment: CDR1 SGHTA and CDR2 FQGTGA. V was shortened by 1 base and J by 1 base, with 6 bases between the two germline ends. The CDR3 runs to 14 residues. DNA for the CDR3: TGTGCCAGCAGCTTAATGCAGGGCACAGATACGCAGTATTTT. Translating gives CASSLMQGTDTQYF.

Only one count was recorded for this clone. The gene calls are TRBV7-8 and TRBJ2-3; D may be TRBD2 (6 bases). The CDR3 totals 13 residues. V was trimmed by 5 bases and J by 6 bases, leaving 12 bases between them. CDR1 SGHVS and CDR2 FQNEAQ come from the germline V gene. The CDR3 DNA reads TGTGCCAGCAGCCAACGGGGGTCGGATACGCAGTATTTT. This encodes CASSQRGSDTQYF.

The V gene is TRBV9, the J gene TRBJ2-3; 10 nucleotides line up with TRBD2. The CDR3 is 18 amino acids. The J segment lost 0 bases and the V segment lost 0 bases, leaving 7 bases of the junction unmatched. Germline assignment: CDR1 SGDLS and CDR2 YYNGEE. CDR3 nucleotide sequence: TGTGCCAGCAGCGTAGGGCCTAGCGGGGGTTCTAGCACAGATACGCAGTATTTT. Its translation is CASSVGPSGGSSTDTQYF.

This chain uses TRBV9 with TRBJ1-4; the match to TRBD1 covers 9 bases. Germline CDR1 reads SGDLS; CDR2 reads YYNGEE. The CDR3 spans 16 residues. Trimming took 0 bases from V and 0 from J; bases not matched to a gene: 0. As DNA, the CDR3 is TGTGCCAGCAGCGTAGGGACAGGGGCAACTAATGAAAAACTGTTTTTT. This translates into CASSVGTGATNEKLFF.

The rearrangement uses TRBV5-8 and TRBJ2-3; 7 bases map to TRBD1. Germline CDR1 is SGHTS and CDR2 is YDEGEE. This CDR3 spans 14 amino acids. With V trimmed by 3 bases and J by 5 bases, 6 bases remained unmatched. In nucleotides, the CDR3 is TGTGCCAGCAGCTCACCAACAGGGGTAGATACGCAGTATTTT. This encodes CASSSPTGVDTQYF.

The chain uses TRBV7-8 and TRBJ2-7; TRBD2 agrees at 16 bases. V dropped 5 bases and J dropped 6; count of bases not matched to a gene: 10. This CDR3 is built from 17 residues. CDR1 SGHVS and CDR2 FQNEAQ come from the germline V gene. The DNA of the CDR3 is TGTGCCAGCAGCCCCTCGGGACTAGCGGGGGGGCCGTCCGAGCAGTACTTC. It translates to CASSPSGLAGGPSEQYF.

In its sample, this clone was seen once. V usage is TRBV2 and J usage is TRBJ2-7; 8 bases align to TRBD1. Germline lookup yields CDR1 SNHLY and CDR2 FYNNEI. V dropped 4 bases and J dropped 7; count of bases not matched to a gene: 6. This CDR3 comprises 13 residues. The CDR3 protein is CASSGQGFDEQYF. Written as DNA, the CDR3 is TGTGCCAGCAGTGGACAGGGGTTTGATGAGCAGTACTTC. The full variable domain, completed using reference TRBV2 and TRBJ2-7, is EPEVTQTPSHQVTQMGQEVILRCVPISNHLYFYWYRQILGQKVEFLVSFYNNEISEKSEIFDDQFSVERPDGSNFTLKIRSTKLEDSAMYFCASSGQGFDEQYFGPGTRLTVT.

J is TRBJ1-2 and V is TRBV6-5; TRBD1 matches at 7 bases. Germline assignment: CDR1 MNHEY and CDR2 SVGAGI. The CDR3 has 13 amino acids. J lost 4 bases, V lost 6 bases, and 5 bases had no gene match. CDR3 nucleotide sequence: TGTGCCAGCAGCCCGCAGGGGGTCTATGGCTACACCTTC. This codes for CASSPQGVYGYTF.

This chain links TRBV28 with TRBJ2-7, with 8 bases aligning to TRBD1. The CDR3 runs 14 residues. V dropped 3 bases and J dropped 6; count of bases not matched to a gene: 7. Germline V gene lookup returns CDR1 MDHEN and CDR2 SYDVKM. The CDR3 loop reads CASSLSQGAGEQYF. The CDR3 DNA reads as TGTGCCAGCAGTTTGAGCCAGGGGGCCGGCGAGCAGTACTTC. Looking up the rest from reference TRBV28 and TRBJ2-7 gives the full variable domain: DVKVTQSSRYLVKRTGEKVFLECVQDMDHENMFWYRQDPGLGLRLIYFSYDVKMKEKGDIPEGYSVSREKKERFSLILESASTNQTSMYLCASSLSQGAGEQYFGPGTRLTVT.

V usage is TRBV10-2 and J usage is TRBJ2-5; TRBD1 might be the D (5 bases). Germline assignment: CDR1 WSHSY and CDR2 SAAADI. The CDR3 length is 15 residues. The V end lost 6 bases, the J end lost 5 bases, and 19 bases lay between the germline ends. The CDR3 bases are TGCGCCAGCAGGGGCAGGGCCGTCTCCGGGGAGACCCAGTACTTC. As protein: CASRGRAVSGETQYF.